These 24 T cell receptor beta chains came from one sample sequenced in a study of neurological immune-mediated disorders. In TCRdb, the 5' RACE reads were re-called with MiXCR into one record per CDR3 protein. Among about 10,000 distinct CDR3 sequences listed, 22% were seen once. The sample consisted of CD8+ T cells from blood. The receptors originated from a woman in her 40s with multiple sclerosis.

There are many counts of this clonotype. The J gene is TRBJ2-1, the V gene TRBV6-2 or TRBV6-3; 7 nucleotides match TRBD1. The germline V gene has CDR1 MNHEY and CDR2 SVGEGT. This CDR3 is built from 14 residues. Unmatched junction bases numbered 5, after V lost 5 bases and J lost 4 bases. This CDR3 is CASSRDRQYNEQFF. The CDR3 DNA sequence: TGTGCCAGCAGTCGGGACAGACAGTACAATGAGCAGTTCTTC.

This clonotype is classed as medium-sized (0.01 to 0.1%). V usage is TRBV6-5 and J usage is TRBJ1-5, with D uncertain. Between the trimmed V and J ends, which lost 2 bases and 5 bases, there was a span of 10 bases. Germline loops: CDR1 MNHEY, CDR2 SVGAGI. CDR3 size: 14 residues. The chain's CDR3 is CASSYGEGYQPQHF. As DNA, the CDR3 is TGTGCCAGCAGTTACGGCGAGGGATATCAGCCCCAGCATTTT.

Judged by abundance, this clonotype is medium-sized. CDR3 protein: CASSFGGEAFF. DNA of the CDR3: TGTGCCAGCAGTTTCGGGGGTGAGGCTTTCTTT. The rearrangement uses TRBV12-3 or TRBV12-4 and TRBJ1-1; possible D gene TRBD1, 5 bases. V lost 3 bases, J lost 11 bases, and 10 bases lay in between. The length of the CDR3 is 11 residues.

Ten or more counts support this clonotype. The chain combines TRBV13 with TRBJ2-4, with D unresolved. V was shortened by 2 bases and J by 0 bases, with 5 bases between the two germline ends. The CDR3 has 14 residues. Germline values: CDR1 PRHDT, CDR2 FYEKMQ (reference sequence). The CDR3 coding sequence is TGTGCCAGCAGCTTATCAGAAGCCAAAAACATTCAGTACTTC. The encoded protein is CASSLSEAKNIQYF.

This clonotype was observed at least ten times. The CDR3 spells CASSLIGQTNQPQHF. CDR3 bases: TGTGCCAGCAGCTTGATTGGGCAGACCAATCAGCCCCAGCATTTT. The rearrangement uses TRBV5-5 and TRBJ1-5; D remains unclear. V was cut by 1 base and J by 3 bases, with 11 bases left in between. Germline loops: CDR1 SGHKS, CDR2 YYEKEE (reference sequence). This CDR3 is built from 15 residues. Full variable domain (remainder filled in from reference TRBV5-5 and TRBJ1-5): DAGVTQSPTHLIKTRGQQVTLRCSPISGHKSVSWYQQVLGQGPQFIFQYYEKEERGRGNFPDRFSARQFPNYSSELNVNALLLGDSALYLCASSLIGQTNQPQHFGDGTRLSIL.

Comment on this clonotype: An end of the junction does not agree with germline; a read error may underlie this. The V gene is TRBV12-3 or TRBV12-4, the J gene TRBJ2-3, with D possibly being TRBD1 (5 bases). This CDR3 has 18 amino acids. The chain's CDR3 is CTSSYRTELFFGTDTQYF. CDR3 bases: TGTACCAGCAGTTACAGGACGGAGCTATTCTTCGGCACAGATACGCAGTATTTT.

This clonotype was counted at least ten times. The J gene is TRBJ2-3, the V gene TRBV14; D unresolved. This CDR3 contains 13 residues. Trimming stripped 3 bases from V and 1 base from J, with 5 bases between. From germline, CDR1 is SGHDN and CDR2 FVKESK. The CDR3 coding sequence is TGTGCCAGCAGCCAGGTGGGCACAGATACGCAGTATTTT. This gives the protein CASSQVGTDTQYF.

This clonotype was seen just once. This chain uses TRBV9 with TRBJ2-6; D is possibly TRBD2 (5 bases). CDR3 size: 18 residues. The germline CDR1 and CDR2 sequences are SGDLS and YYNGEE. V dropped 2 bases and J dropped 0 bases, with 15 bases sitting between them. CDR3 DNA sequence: TGTGCCAGCAGCGTGTCAGGAGGTCGGCCCTCTGGGGCCAACGTCCTGACTTTC. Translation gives CASSVSGGRPSGANVLTF.

Here the CDR3 DNA reads TGTGCCAGCAGCAGAACGGGGCCCCAGCATTTT. Protein sequence: CASSRTGPQHF. The chain carries TRBV25-1 and TRBJ1-5; no reliable D call. V was shortened by 6 bases and J by 9 bases, with 9 bases between the two germline ends. The CDR3 has 11 residues. The V gene's germline CDR1 is MGHDK and CDR2 SYGVNS.

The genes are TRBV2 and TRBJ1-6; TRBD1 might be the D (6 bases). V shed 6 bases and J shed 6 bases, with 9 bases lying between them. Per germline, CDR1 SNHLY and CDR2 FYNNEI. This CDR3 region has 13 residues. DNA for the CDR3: TGTGCCAGCAGCCAGGGGAGTAATTCACCCCTCCACTTT. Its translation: CASSQGSNSPLHF.

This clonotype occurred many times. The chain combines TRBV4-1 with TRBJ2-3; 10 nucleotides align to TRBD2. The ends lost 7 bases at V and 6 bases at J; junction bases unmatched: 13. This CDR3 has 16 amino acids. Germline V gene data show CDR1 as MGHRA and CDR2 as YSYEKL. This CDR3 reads CASKAGSGGATDTQYF. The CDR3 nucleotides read TGCGCCAGCAAGGCAGGGAGCGGGGGGGCCACTGATACGCAGTATTTT.

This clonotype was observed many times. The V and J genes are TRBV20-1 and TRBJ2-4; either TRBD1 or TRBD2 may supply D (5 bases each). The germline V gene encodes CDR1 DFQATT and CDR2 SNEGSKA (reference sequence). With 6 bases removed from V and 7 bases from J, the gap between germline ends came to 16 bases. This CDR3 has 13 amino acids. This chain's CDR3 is CSAEGPKVNIQYF. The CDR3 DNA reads TGCAGTGCCGAGGGGCCGAAAGTGAACATTCAGTACTTC.

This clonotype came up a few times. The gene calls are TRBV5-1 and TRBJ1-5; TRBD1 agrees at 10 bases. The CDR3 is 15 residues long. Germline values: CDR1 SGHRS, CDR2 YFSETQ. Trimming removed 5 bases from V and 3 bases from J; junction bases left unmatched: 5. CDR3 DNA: TGCGCCAGCAGGGAAGGACAGGGGGACAATCAGCCCCAGCATTTT. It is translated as CASREGQGDNQPQHF.

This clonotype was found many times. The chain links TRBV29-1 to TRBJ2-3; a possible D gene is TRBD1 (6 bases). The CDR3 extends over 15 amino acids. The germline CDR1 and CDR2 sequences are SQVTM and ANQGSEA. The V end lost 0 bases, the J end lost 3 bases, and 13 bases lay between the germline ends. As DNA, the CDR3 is TGCAGCGTTGAAGACGCAGGGGTTGGAACAGATACGCAGTATTTT. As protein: CSVEDAGVGTDTQYF.

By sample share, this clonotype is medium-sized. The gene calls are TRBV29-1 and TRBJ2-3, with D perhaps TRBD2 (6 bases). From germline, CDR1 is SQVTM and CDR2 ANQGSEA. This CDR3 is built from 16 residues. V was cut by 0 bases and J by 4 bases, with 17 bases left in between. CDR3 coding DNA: TGCAGCGTTGAAGATATTGGGACTGAGTCCGCAGATACGCAGTATTTT. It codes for CSVEDIGTESADTQYF.

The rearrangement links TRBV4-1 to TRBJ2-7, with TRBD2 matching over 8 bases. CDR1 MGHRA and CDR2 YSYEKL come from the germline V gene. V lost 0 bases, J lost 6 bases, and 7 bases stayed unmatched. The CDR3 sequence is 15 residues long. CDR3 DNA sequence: TGCGCCAGCAGCCAAGATTTCAGCGGGGGAGGCGAGCAGTACTTC. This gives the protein CASSQDFSGGGEQYF.

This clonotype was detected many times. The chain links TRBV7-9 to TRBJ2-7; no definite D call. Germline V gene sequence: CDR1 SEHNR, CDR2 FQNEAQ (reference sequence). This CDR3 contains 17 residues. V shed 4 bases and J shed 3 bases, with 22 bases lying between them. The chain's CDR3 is CASSSLPHRRPLYEQYF. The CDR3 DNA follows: TGTGCCAGCAGCTCCTTACCTCACCGACGGCCACTCTACGAGCAGTACTTC.

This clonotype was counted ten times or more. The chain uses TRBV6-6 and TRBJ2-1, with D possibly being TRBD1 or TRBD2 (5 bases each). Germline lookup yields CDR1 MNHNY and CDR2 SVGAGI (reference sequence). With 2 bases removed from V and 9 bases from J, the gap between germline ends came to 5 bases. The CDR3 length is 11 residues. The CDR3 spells CASSYGGEQFF. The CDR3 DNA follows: TGTGCCAGCAGTTACGGGGGTGAGCAGTTCTTC.

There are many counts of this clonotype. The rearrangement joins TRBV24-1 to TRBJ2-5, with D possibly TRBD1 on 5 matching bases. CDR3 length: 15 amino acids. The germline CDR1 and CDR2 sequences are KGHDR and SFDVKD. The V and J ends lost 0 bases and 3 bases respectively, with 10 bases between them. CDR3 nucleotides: TGTGCCACCAGTGATTTGCGACAGACTGAAGAGACCCAGTACTTC. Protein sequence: CATSDLRQTEETQYF.

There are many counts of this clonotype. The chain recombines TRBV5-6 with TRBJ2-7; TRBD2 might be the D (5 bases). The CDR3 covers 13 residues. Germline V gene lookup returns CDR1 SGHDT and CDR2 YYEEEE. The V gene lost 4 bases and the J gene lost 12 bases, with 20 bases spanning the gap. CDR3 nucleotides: TGTGCCAGCAGCCTGGGCCGGGGTCTCTGGGCGTACTTC. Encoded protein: CASSLGRGLWAYF.

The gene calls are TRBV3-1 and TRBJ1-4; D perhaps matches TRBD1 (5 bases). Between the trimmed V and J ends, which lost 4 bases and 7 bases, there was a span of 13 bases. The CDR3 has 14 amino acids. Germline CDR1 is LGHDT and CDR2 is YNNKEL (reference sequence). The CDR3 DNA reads TGTGCCAGCAGCCTTCCAGGGAGGGGTGAAAAACTGTTTTTT. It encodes CASSLPGRGEKLFF.

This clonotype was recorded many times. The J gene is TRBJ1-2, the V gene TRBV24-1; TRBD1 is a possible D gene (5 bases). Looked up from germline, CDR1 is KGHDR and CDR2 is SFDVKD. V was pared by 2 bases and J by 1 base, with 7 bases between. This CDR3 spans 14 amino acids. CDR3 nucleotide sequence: TGTGCCACCAGTGATTGGGGCTTTAACTATGGCTACACCTTC. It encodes CATSDWGFNYGYTF.

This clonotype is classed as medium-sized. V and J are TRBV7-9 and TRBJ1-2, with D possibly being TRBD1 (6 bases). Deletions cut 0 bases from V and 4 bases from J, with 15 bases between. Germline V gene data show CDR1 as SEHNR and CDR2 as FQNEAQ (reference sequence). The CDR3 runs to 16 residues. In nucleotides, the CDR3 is TGTGCCAGCAGCTTAGCCTGGGGGCCGCCTCCCTATGGCTACACCTTC. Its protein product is CASSLAWGPPPYGYTF.

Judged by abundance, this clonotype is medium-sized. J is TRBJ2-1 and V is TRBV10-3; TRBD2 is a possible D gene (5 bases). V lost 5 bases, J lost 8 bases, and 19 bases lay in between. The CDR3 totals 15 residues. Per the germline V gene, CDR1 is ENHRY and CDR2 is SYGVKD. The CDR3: CAISPLPEAIDEQFF. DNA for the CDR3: TGTGCCATCAGTCCGCTGCCGGAGGCCATCGATGAGCAGTTCTTC.